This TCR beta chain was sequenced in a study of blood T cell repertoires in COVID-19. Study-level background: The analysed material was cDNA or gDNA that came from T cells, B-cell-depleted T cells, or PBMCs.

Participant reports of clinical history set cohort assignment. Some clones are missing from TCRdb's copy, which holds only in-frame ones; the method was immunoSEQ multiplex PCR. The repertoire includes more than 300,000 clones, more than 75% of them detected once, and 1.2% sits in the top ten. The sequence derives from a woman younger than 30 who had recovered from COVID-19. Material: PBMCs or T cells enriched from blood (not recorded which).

CDR3 residues: CASSGTGVSYEQYF. The CDR3, as DNA: TGTGCCAGTAGTGGGACAGGGGTGTCCTACGAGCAGTACTTC. V and J are TRBV19 and TRBJ2-7, with 10 bases that match TRBD1. V lost 5 bases, J lost 1 base, and 2 bases stayed unmatched. Germline CDR1 reads LNHDA; CDR2 reads SQIVND (reference sequence). This CDR3 comprises 14 residues.